This record looks at one T cell receptor beta chain sequence and its context. The V and J ends lost 5 bases and 4 bases respectively, with 5 bases between them. CDR3 length: 11 amino acids. Germline CDR1 SGHAT, CDR2 FQNNGV. The sample belongs to a study of blood T cell repertoires in COVID-19. Study-level information: Acute and convalescent COVID-19 specimens originated in the United States, Italy and Spain. The analysed material was cDNA or gDNA that came from T cells, B-cell-depleted T cells, or PBMCs.

Authors' processing steps: Researchers report that nucleated cell counts were estimated from reference gene primer amplification. TCRdb keeps only in-frame clones here, not all; method: immunoSEQ multiplex PCR. V, J and clone size are those of that table, while D and trimming were read from the DNA. The sample holds tens of thousands of clones, around 83% seen once. V gene TRBV11-2 combines with J gene TRBJ1-1; no reliable D call. Sequences were obtained from peripheral blood. The receptor was isolated from a man aged 45-65 years with active COVID-19. CDR3 sequence reads: CASSRGTEAFF. In DNA, the CDR3 is TGTGCCAGCAGCCGAGGCACTGAAGCTTTCTTT.